Detailed here is one T cell receptor (beta chain). The data were taken from a study of shared clonotypes between healthy human individuals. Naive CD8 cells comprised CD45RO-negative, CCR7-positively selected cells, excluding terminally differentiated effector memory CD45RA+ cells. Libraries were prepared by immunoSEQ multiplex PCR; TCRdb keeps only in-frame clonotypes and omits some of them. The sample consists of 630,000 or so clones, nearly 98% of them appearing once. CDR3 size: 18 residues. Germline V gene lookup returns CDR1 MDHEN and CDR2 SYDVKM. The V gene end was trimmed by 3 bases and the J gene end by 0 bases; junction bases not matched to a gene: 11.

Input material: naive CD8+ T cells sorted from blood. This sequence was found in a man younger than 45 in good health. The chain couples TRBV28 to TRBJ2-7, with TRBD2 identical over 10 bases. CDR3 protein: CASSFHRLAGASSYEQYF. CDR3 coding DNA: TGTGCCAGCAGTTTCCATCGTCTAGCGGGAGCGAGCTCCTACGAGCAGTACTTC.